This T cell receptor (beta chain) was recorded in a study of shared clonotypes between healthy human individuals. Sequencing was at deep level. Data came from immunoSEQ multiplex PCR; TCRdb stores just in-frame clones and leaves some out. The data contain around 2.3 million clones, 90% to 96% of them singletons. Per the germline V gene, CDR1 is MNHNY and CDR2 is SVGAGI (reference sequence). The CDR3 runs to 15 residues. With 7 bases clipped from V and 0 bases from J, the junction kept 8 bases outside the gene matches. The sample was naive CD4+ T cells sorted from blood. Specified subset: CD45RA+ positively selected. This receptor was identified in a man aged 18 to 29 in good health. The rearrangement uses TRBV6-6 and TRBJ2-7; 8 positions match TRBD2. The CDR3: CASTPFSGNSYEQYF. CDR3 nucleotides: TGTGCCAGCACCCCCTTTAGCGGGAACTCCTACGAGCAGTACTTC.